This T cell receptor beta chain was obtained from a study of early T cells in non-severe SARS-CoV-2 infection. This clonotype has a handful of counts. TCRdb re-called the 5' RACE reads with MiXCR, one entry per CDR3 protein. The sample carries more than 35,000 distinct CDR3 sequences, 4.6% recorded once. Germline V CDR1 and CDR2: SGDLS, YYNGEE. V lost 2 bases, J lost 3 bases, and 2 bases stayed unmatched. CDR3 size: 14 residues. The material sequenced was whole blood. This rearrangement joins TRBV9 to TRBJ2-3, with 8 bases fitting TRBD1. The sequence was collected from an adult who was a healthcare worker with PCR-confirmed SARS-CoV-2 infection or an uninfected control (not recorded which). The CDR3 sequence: CASSVGQGTDTQYF. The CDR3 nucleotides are TGTGCCAGCAGCGTCGGACAGGGAACAGATACGCAGTATTTT.